Shown below are 24 T cell receptor beta chains from a single sample sequenced in a study of cytomegalovirus exposure and HLA in healthy donors. PCR employed 60 Vbeta and 13 Jbeta primers. Repertoires were generated with immunoSEQ multiplex PCR, while TCRdb's copy carries only in-frame clones and drops some. The sample comprises around 190,000 clones, around 80% of which are singletons, and approximately 0.47% rests with the top ten. Sample: PBMCs. The receptors come from a woman aged 45 to 65 in good health and CMV-seronegative.

V is TRBV19 and J is TRBJ2-5; 14 nucleotides align to TRBD2. Unmatched junction bases numbered 2, after V lost 3 bases and J lost 5 bases. Per germline, CDR1 LNHDA and CDR2 SQIVND (reference sequence). This CDR3 is built from 15 residues. CDR3 in DNA: TGTGCCAGTAGTATGGGACTAGCGGGAGTGGAGACCCAGTACTTC. This sequence encodes CASSMGLAGVETQYF. Full variable domain (rest looked up from reference TRBV19 and TRBJ2-5): DGGITQSPKYLFRKEGQNVTLSCEQNLNHDAMYWYRQDPGQGLRLIYYSQIVNDFQKGDIAEGYSVSREKKESFPLTVTSAQKNPTAFYLCASSMGLAGVETQYFGPGTRLLVL.

The chain uses TRBV13 and TRBJ2-1; 8 bases are shared with TRBD1. Losses at the gene ends were 5 bases for V and 3 bases for J; bases not matched to a gene: 12. The CDR3 length is 17 residues. Germline V lookup: CDR1 PRHDT, CDR2 FYEKMQ (reference sequence). The CDR3 bases are TGTGCCAGCAGCCCCCGAGGAGGGACAGGTGTCTACAATGAGCAGTTCTTC. It codes for CASSPRGGTGVYNEQFF.

The chain joins TRBV7-8 to TRBJ1-2; the D gene is possibly TRBD1 (5 bases). Germline lookup yields CDR1 SGHVS and CDR2 FQNEAQ. Trimming shortened V by 1 base and J by 4 bases, and 10 bases separated the two germline ends. The CDR3 is made up of 14 amino acids. The CDR3 bases are TGTGCCAGCAGCTTAGTGCAGGGAACCTATGGCTACACCTTC. It codes for CASSLVQGTYGYTF.

The CDR3: CAGKKDTSNTEAFF. The CDR3 DNA follows: TGCGCCGGGAAGAAGGACACCAGTAACACTGAAGCTTTCTTT. This chain links TRBV10-2 with TRBJ1-1; possible D gene TRBD1, 5 bases. V lost 11 bases, J lost 2 bases, and 18 bases lay in between. The CDR3 totals 14 residues. In germline, CDR1 is WSHSY, CDR2 SAAADI.

The chain employs TRBV19 and TRBJ1-5; a possible D gene is TRBD1 (5 bases). CDR3 size: 12 residues. Trimming took 7 bases from V and 2 from J, leaving 6 bases between them. CDR1 is LNHDA, CDR2 SQIVND, per germline (reference sequence). In DNA form, the CDR3 reads TGTGCCAGTACGGGGGGCAATCAGCCCCAGCATTTT. Translated, it gives CASTGGNQPQHF. Full variable domain (rest looked up from reference TRBV19 and TRBJ1-5): DGGITQSPKYLFRKEGQNVTLSCEQNLNHDAMYWYRQDPGQGLRLIYYSQIVNDFQKGDIAEGYSVSREKKESFPLTVTSAQKNPTAFYLCASTGGNQPQHFGDGTRLSIL.

This clone has a single count. This rearrangement joins TRBV6-6 to TRBJ2-5, with D perhaps TRBD1 (6 bases). Germline CDR1 MNHNY, CDR2 SVGAGI (reference sequence). Trimming stripped 2 bases from V and 2 bases from J, with 9 bases between. This CDR3 is built from 14 residues. CDR3 protein: CASSYAGEQETQYF. The DNA of the CDR3 is TGTGCCAGCAGTTACGCAGGGGAACAAGAGACCCAGTACTTC.

The chain employs TRBV5-6 and TRBJ1-2, with 10 bases matching TRBD1. This CDR3 region has 15 residues. With V trimmed by 0 bases and J by 3 bases, 2 bases remained unmatched. CDR1 is SGHDT, CDR2 YYEEEE, per germline. The CDR3 loop reads CASSLAGQGDYGYTF. The CDR3 bases are TGTGCCAGCAGCTTGGCCGGACAGGGGGACTATGGCTACACCTTC.

This clone was seen once. V gene TRBV28 combines with J gene TRBJ2-5; no definite D call. The CDR3 runs to 14 residues. V dropped 6 bases and J dropped 2 bases, with 13 bases sitting between them. CDR1 is MDHEN and CDR2 is SYDVKM in the germline V gene. CDR3 protein: CASRFSQNQETQYF. The CDR3 DNA follows: TGTGCCAGCAGATTTAGCCAGAATCAAGAGACCCAGTACTTC.

This chain uses TRBV7-2 with TRBJ1-2; D is unresolved. Trimming left V 5 bases short and J 7 bases short, with 14 bases between. In germline, CDR1 is SGHTA, CDR2 FQGNSA. This CDR3 region has 13 residues. CDR3 sequence (DNA): TGTGCCAGCAGCCCGAGGCGTCGGGGTGGCTACACCTTC. Protein sequence: CASSPRRRGGYTF.

V and J are TRBV10-3 and TRBJ1-5; 7 bases fit TRBD1. V dropped 3 bases and J dropped 3; count of bases not matched to a gene: 2. From germline, CDR1 is ENHRY and CDR2 SYGVKD. The CDR3 contains 14 residues. The CDR3 DNA reads as TGTGCCATCAGTGACAGGGGGATCAATCAGCCCCAGCATTTT. It codes for CAISDRGINQPQHF.

The rearrangement joins TRBV5-1 to TRBJ1-5, with 7 positions matching TRBD1. The junction had 6 bases not matched to a gene; V was cut back by 4 bases and J by 2 bases. This CDR3 spans 15 amino acids. Germline V gene data show CDR1 as SGHRS and CDR2 as YFSETQ. The CDR3 loop is CASSISGTGNQPQHF. The CDR3 bases are TGCGCCAGCAGCATATCCGGGACAGGCAATCAGCCCCAGCATTTT.

This chain uses TRBV5-1 with TRBJ2-6; 10 nucleotides match TRBD1. J gave up 0 bases and V 3 bases, and 9 bases lay outside the gene matches. The CDR3 loop spans 19 amino acids. Per germline, CDR1 SGHRS and CDR2 YFSETQ. CDR3 DNA: TGCGCCAGCAGCTACGGGGTTGGGACAGGGGTCTCTGGGGCCAACGTCCTGACTTTC. This sequence encodes CASSYGVGTGVSGANVLTF. The full variable domain, with the rest looked up from reference TRBV5-1 and TRBJ2-6, is KAGVTQTPRYLIKTRGQQVTLSCSPISGHRSVSWYQQTPGQGLQFLFEYFSETQRNKGNFPGRFSGRQFSNSRSEMNVSTLELGDSALYLCASSYGVGTGVSGANVLTFGAGSRLTVL.

The chain has TRBV6-4 and TRBJ2-1; 9 nucleotides agree with TRBD1. This CDR3 spans 13 amino acids. The V segment lost 2 bases and the J segment 15 bases; nucleotides outside the gene matches: 8. The V gene's germline CDR1 is MRHNA and CDR2 SNTAGT. The CDR3 sequence: CASSDQPGTGPFF. The CDR3 DNA follows: TGTGCCAGCAGTGACCAGCCCGGGACAGGGCCGTTCTTC.

V and J are TRBV11-2 and TRBJ2-1; D perhaps matches TRBD2 (6 bases). Trimming took off 5 bases at V and 5 bases at J, with 22 bases between the two ends. CDR3 length: 17 residues. The germline CDR1 and CDR2 sequences are SGHAT and FQNNGV. CDR3 DNA sequence: TGTGCCAGCAGCCCCCGCCTTGGGGTAGCGGATGACAATGAGCAGTTCTTC. This gives the protein CASSPRLGVADDNEQFF.

V and J are TRBV5-1 and TRBJ1-1, with D uncertain. The V end lost 4 bases, the J end lost 4 bases, and 14 bases lay between the germline ends. CDR1 is SGHRS, CDR2 YFSETQ, per germline. The CDR3 contains 14 residues. The CDR3 nucleotides read TGCGCCAGCAGCGTGGACGGCCAGGTCACTGAAGCTTTCTTT. This encodes CASSVDGQVTEAFF.

Points on this clone: The sample carries other DNA sequences with the same CDR3. This chain joins TRBV6-1 and TRBJ2-7; 7 bases agree with TRBD1. The germline V gene encodes CDR1 MNHNS and CDR2 SASEGT. V was clipped by 4 bases and J by 2 bases; unmatched bases: 5. The CDR3 runs 14 residues. CDR3 bases: TGTGCCAGCAGTGCAGACAGGGTGGCCTACGAGCAGTACTTC. Its protein product is CASSADRVAYEQYF.

The rearrangement uses TRBV7-9 and TRBJ2-1, with no clear D. This CDR3 spans 13 amino acids. V lost 10 bases and J lost 5, with 15 bases in between. The germline V gene has CDR1 SEHNR and CDR2 FQNEAQ (reference sequence). In DNA form, the CDR3 reads TGTGCCAAGGTTGAGCCCGACAACAATGAGCAGTTCTTC. This gives the protein CAKVEPDNNEQFF.

In its sample, this clone was seen a few times. The chain is built from TRBV7-2 and TRBJ2-2, with D perhaps TRBD1 (5 bases). V was cut by 5 bases and J by 0 bases, with 13 bases left in between. Germline CDR1 and CDR2: SGHTA and FQGNSA. The CDR3 runs to 16 residues. CDR3 sequence reads: CASSPPGQSNTGELFF. CDR3 nucleotides: TGTGCCAGCAGCCCCCCAGGGCAATCGAACACCGGGGAGCTGTTTTTT. Full variable domain (remainder filled in from reference TRBV7-2 and TRBJ2-2): GAGVSQSPSNKVTEKGKDVELRCDPISGHTALYWYRQSLGQGLEFLIYFQGNSAPDKSGLPSDRFSAERTGGSVSTLTIQRTQQEDSAVYLCASSPPGQSNTGELFFGEGSRLTVL.

The V and J genes are TRBV6-6 and TRBJ2-3; 7 bases match TRBD1. The germline CDR1 and CDR2 sequences are MNHNY and SVGAGI (reference sequence). The CDR3 has 13 residues. V shed 7 bases, J shed 0 bases, and the junction held 1 base outside the gene matches. The chain's CDR3 is CASKGQSTDTQYF. In DNA form, the CDR3 reads TGTGCCAGCAAGGGACAGAGCACAGATACGCAGTATTTT.

The table lists this clone with a count of one. The V gene is TRBV28, the J gene TRBJ2-2; weak D call: TRBD2 (6 bases). The CDR3 has 15 residues. CDR1 and CDR2 (germline): MDHEN, SYDVKM. The ends were cut back, 5 bases at V and 3 bases at J, with 13 bases in the middle. The CDR3 bases are TGTGCCAGCAGTCCTATACTAGCCTACACCGGGGAGCTGTTTTTT. Translated, it gives CASSPILAYTGELFF.

This clone is a singleton in its sample. The chain is built from TRBV2 and TRBJ1-4; D unclear. The ends were cut back, 2 bases at V and 6 bases at J, with 7 bases in the middle. The CDR3 loop spans 13 amino acids. Germline lookup yields CDR1 SNHLY and CDR2 FYNNEI. The CDR3 DNA reads as TGTGCCAGCAGTGAAAAGAGGCATGAAAAACTGTTTTTT. Its translation: CASSEKRHEKLFF.

The chain's CDR3 is CSATRDFIYF. The CDR3 DNA reads as TGCAGTGCTACTCGGGACTTCATATATTTT. This chain links TRBV20-1 with TRBJ1-3, with D possibly being TRBD1 (5 bases). Germline loops: CDR1 DFQATT, CDR2 SNEGSKA (reference sequence). The CDR3 length is 10 residues. The germline V and J ends were trimmed by 4 bases and 12 bases, with 10 bases remaining between them.

This clone was detected once. The chain links TRBV10-2 to TRBJ1-4, with TRBD1 matching over 10 bases. This CDR3 is built from 18 residues. Germline V gives CDR1 WSHSY, CDR2 SAAADI. The trim removed 1 base at V and 0 bases at J, leaving 5 bases unmatched. This CDR3 reads CASSEWGDRGATNEKLFF. In DNA form, the CDR3 reads TGCGCCAGCAGTGAGTGGGGGGACAGGGGTGCAACTAATGAAAAACTGTTTTTT.

J is TRBJ1-4 and V is TRBV4-1; D possibly corresponds to TRBD1 (5 bases). This CDR3 region has 15 residues. Germline V lookup: CDR1 MGHRA, CDR2 YSYEKL. Trimming pared 4 bases from V and 2 bases from J, leaving 11 bases between. This CDR3 reads CASSLPGTTNEKLFF. The CDR3, as DNA: TGCGCCAGCAGCCTTCCAGGGACTACTAATGAAAAACTGTTTTTT.